The following is a TCR beta chain sequence with its context. Its antigen remains unknown. The data originate from a study of T cell responses to AZD1222 COVID-19 vaccine. Findings and caveats of the study: There were mostly white British donors and more females than males, and clonal diversity was possibly underestimated. No repertoire was sampled before or during the peak T cell response, only after it. Once two AZD1222 doses were given, Spike-specific TCR breadth and depth went up.

The repertoire was sequenced with immunoSEQ multiplex PCR; TCRdb's copy has only in-frame clones and lacks some. The repertoire includes under 200,000 clones, 90% of them detected once, and more than 1.3% sits in the top ten. Germline CDR1 SGHRS, CDR2 YFSETQ. The CDR3 runs to 14 residues. With 0 bases removed from V and 7 bases from J, the gap between germline ends came to 8 bases. The receptor was derived from an adult in good health. This specimen was peripheral blood, taken on day 0 of AZD1222 vaccination. V usage is TRBV5-1 and J usage is TRBJ1-6; weak D call: TRBD1 (6 bases). CDR3 sequence: CASSLEGGNSPLHF. In DNA form, the CDR3 reads TGCGCCAGCAGCTTGGAGGGGGGCAATTCACCCCTCCACTTT.